This T cell receptor beta chain was identified during a study of radiotherapy plus CTLA-4 blockade in lung cancer. Study-level background: Patients showed objective responses in under 20% of cases and disease control in roughly 30%.

About this clone itself: Its antigen is as yet unknown.

Assay: immunoSEQ multiplex PCR; the TCRdb copy retains only in-frame clones and omits some. The sample yields roughly 63,000 clones, under 75% seen once. This CDR3 comprises 16 residues. Germline V gene sequence: CDR1 LNHDA, CDR2 SQIVND (reference sequence). The ends were cut back, 5 bases at V and 4 bases at J, with 18 bases in the middle. Study-wide results and caveats: Radiotherapy was combined with ipilimumab, and tumor-derived TCR clones then expanded in blood. Interferon-beta, together with early blood T cell clone dynamics, reportedly best predicted response.

The genes are TRBV19 and TRBJ1-5; tentative D call: TRBD1 (5 bases). This material consisted of peripheral blood, taken from a patient treated with radiotherapy plus ipilimumab. The source is a human donor with non-small cell lung cancer whose response to radiotherapy plus ipilimumab could not be evaluated. In nucleotides, the CDR3 is TGTGCCAGTAGTCCTGGGGCTGGCAGGAGAAATCAGCCCCAGCATTTT. It yields the protein CASSPGAGRRNQPQHF.